The present entry profiles one T cell receptor beta chain with its context. Germline V gene lookup returns CDR1 SGHTA and CDR2 FQGNSA. J was trimmed by 3 bases and V by 8 bases; bases with no gene match: 8. The CDR3 has 16 amino acids. These data belong to a study of blood T cell repertoires in COVID-19. Profiling relied on immunoSEQ multiplex PCR, and the TCRdb table lists in-frame clones only, not all of them. The sample has some 250,000 clones, approximately 86% seen once; the top ten hold roughly 3%. The clonotype was recovered from a woman aged 25 to 39 who had recovered from COVID-19. The sequenced material came from peripheral blood. This chain joins TRBV7-2 and TRBJ2-3; 13 bases are shared with TRBD2. The CDR3 DNA reads as TGTGCCAGCGCCCTGCCGACTAGCGGGGGGACAGATACGCAGTATTTT. Its protein is CASALPTSGGTDTQYF.